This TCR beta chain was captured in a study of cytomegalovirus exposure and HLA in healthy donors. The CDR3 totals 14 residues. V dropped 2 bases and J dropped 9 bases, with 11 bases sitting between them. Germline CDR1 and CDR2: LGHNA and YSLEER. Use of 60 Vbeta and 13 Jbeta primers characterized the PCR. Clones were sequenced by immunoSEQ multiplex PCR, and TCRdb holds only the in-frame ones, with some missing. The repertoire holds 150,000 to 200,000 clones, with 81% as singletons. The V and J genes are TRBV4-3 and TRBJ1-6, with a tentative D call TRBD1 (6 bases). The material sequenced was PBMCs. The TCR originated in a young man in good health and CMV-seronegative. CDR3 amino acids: CASSQNRVVSPLHF. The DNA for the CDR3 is TGCGCCAGCAGCCAAAACAGGGTGGTTTCACCCCTCCACTTT.